This entry is about one T cell receptor beta chain. Its target is not known. Sample time point: late sampling 161 to 241 days after vaccination in a few convalescent patients. Treatment described: roughly nine-day PBMC culture with coronavirus spike peptide pools or control peptides (ViraFEST assay). This sample was taken from a study of vaccination and CD4 T cells after COVID-19. Study background: The study sampled a few convalescent patients at day 14 and again at days 161 to 241 post-vaccination. Regarding the study as a whole: Among those convalescent, a median about 90% of reactive clones emerged solely post-vaccination.

The Oncomine TCR Beta short-read assay generated sequence data from the DNA of cultured CD4+ T cells. MiXCR, run by TCRdb on the PCR reads, gives a single entry per CDR3 protein. The sample yields approximately 25,000 distinct CDR3 sequences, more than 25% seen once. Sequenced material: CD4+ T cells from blood, cultured in vitro, taken about 7 months after SARS-CoV-2 vaccination. The TCR comes from a human donor who had recovered from COVID-19.

Written as DNA, the CDR3 is TGCAGTGCAAACCCGGGACTAGCGGGAGCATCCTACAATGAGCAGTTCTTC. This codes for CSANPGLAGASYNEQFF. The chain combines TRBV20-1 with TRBJ2-1; 14 nucleotides match TRBD2. Losses at the gene ends were 6 bases for V and 1 base for J; bases not matched to a gene: 8. This CDR3 contains 17 residues. Germline CDR1 reads DFQATT; CDR2 reads SNEGSKA (reference sequence).